This is a list of T cell receptor beta chains from one sample in a study of T-cell reconstitution after alpha-beta-depleted transplantation in children. TCRdb re-analysed the PCR reads in MiXCR, keeping a single row per CDR3 protein. This table has about 580,000 distinct CDR3 sequences, roughly 23% appearing once. The input for sequencing was PBMCs, mostly from graft donor cells, taken 360 days after TCRalphabeta/CD19-depleted stem cell transplant. The origin of the receptors is a boy in the first two years of life who had a stem cell transplant for acute myeloid leukemia, so the T cells may come from the graft donor. CDR3s include the opening cysteine and the closing phenylalanine or tryptophan. D genes are given only for firm matches. Size tells how often a clone was seen (once, few, many) or the class of an expanded clone, and some rows leave it out.

>11|TRBJ1-5|-|-|TRBV20-1
TGCAGTGCTAGAGACAATCAGGGCCAGCATTTT
CSARDNQGQHF
>13|TRBJ2-5|-|-|TRBV2
TGTGCCAGCATCCCCAGGGGTCGGAGGTCCCAGTACTTC
CASIPRGRRSQYF
>12|TRBJ2-5|many|-|TRBV7-2
TGTGCCAGCAGCATTCAAGAGGAGACCCAGTACTTC
CASSIQEETQYF
>16|TRBJ2-3|many|TRBD2|TRBV6-5
TGTGCCAGCAGTTACCATGGGACTAGCGTCACAGATACGCAGTATTTT
CASSYHGTSVTDTQYF
>16|TRBJ2-3|few|-|TRBV12-5
TGTGCTAGTGCCAAGATCCTGGAGGGATGGACAGATACGCAGTATTTT
CASAKILEGWTDTQYF
>15|TRBJ2-1|-|-|TRBV12-3/TRBV12-4
TGTGCCAGCAGAACAGCCGGGAGCTCCTACAATGAGCAGTTCTTC
CASRTAGSSYNEQFF
>13|TRBJ1-1|-|-|TRBV28
TGTGCCAGCAGTCTCTATATTAGAACTGAAGCTTTCTTT
CASSLYIRTEAFF
>14|TRBJ2-1|few|TRBD2|TRBV7-2
TGTGCCAGCAGCTTAGCGGGAGGGTCCGCTGAGCAGTTCTTC
CASSLAGGSAEQFF
>14|TRBJ2-5|many|-|TRBV20-1
TGCAGTGCTAGGGCTATAGCGGACCAAGAGACCCAGTACTTC
CSARAIADQETQYF
>14|TRBJ2-2|-|-|TRBV2
TGTGCCAGCCGTAAGATCTCGAACACCGGGGAGCTGTTTTTT
CASRKISNTGELFF
>13|TRBJ2-1|many|-|TRBV20-1
TGCAGTGCTAGAAGCCCCAATCGACATGAGCAGTTCTTC
CSARSPNRHEQFF
>15|TRBJ2-1|few|-|TRBV6-5
TGTGCCAGCAGTTACTCGACCAGTAATAACAATGAGCAGTTCTTC
CASSYSTSNNNEQFF
>17|TRBJ2-6|many|TRBD1|TRBV5-1
TGCGCCAGCAGCCGGGGACAGGCTTCAAGAGGGGCCAACGTCCTGACTTTC
CASSRGQASRGANVLTF
>16|TRBJ2-5|-|-|TRBV14
TGTGCCAGCAGCCAAGATAGGTTGGGATCCCAAGAGACCCAGTACTTC
CASSQDRLGSQETQYF
>14|TRBJ2-3|few|TRBD2|TRBV12-3/TRBV12-4
TGTGCCAGCAGAAATAGCGGGGTCACAGATACGCAGTATTTT
CASRNSGVTDTQYF
>17|TRBJ1-1|-|-|TRBV25-1
TGTGCCAGCAGTGAACGAGGGATTATAGGCGAGAACACTGAAGCTTTCTTT
CASSERGIIGENTEAFF
>18|TRBJ2-3|few|TRBD2|TRBV2
TGTACCTTCTGTTTAGGAAGAGGAGCTAGCGGGGTTGTAGATACGCAGTATTTT
CTFCLGRGASGVVDTQYF
>18|TRBJ1-1|once|-|TRBV12-5
TGTGCTAGTGGTTTGGCACACTACCAGGGACGGGGGGACACTGAAGCTTTCTTT
CASGLAHYQGRGDTEAFF
>16|TRBJ2-4|few|TRBD2|TRBV13
TGTGCCAGCAGTACGCGGACTAGCGGGGGGAAAAACATTCAGTACTTC
CASSTRTSGGKNIQYF
>13|TRBJ2-2|many|-|TRBV29-1
TGCAGCGCGGTGGGGGGCGCCCGTGGGGAGCTGTTTTTT
CSAVGGARGELFF
>15|TRBJ2-7|-|TRBD1|TRBV10-3
TGTGCCATCAGTGAGTCGGGACAGGGGGCTCACGAGCAGTACTTC
CAISESGQGAHEQYF
>14|TRBJ2-3|few|-|TRBV19
TGTGCCAGTAGAGATAGGCTTAACACAGATACGCAGTATTTT
CASRDRLNTDTQYF
>12|TRBJ1-1|-|-|TRBV7-9
TGTGCCAGCAGAGCAGAGGGATCTGAAGCTTTCTTT
CASRAEGSEAFF
>17|TRBJ2-7|-|-|TRBV10-3
TGTGCCATCAGTGAGTTCGTCTACAAGGGCAGCTCCTACGAGCAGTACTTC
CAISEFVYKGSSYEQYF
>13|TRBJ2-7|many|-|TRBV29-1
TGCAGCGTTGTCCCTCAGGGCACCTACGAGCAGTACTTC
CSVVPQGTYEQYF
>18|TRBJ2-5|-|TRBD2|TRBV3-1
TGTGCCAGCAGCCAAGCCGTCGGTGGGGTAGCGGGGTCGGAGACCCAGTACTTC
CASSQAVGGVAGSETQYF
>13|TRBJ2-5|many|-|TRBV5-1
TGCGCCAGCAGCTTAGGACTGAAAGAGACCCAGTACTTC
CASSLGLKETQYF
>17|TRBJ2-1|few|TRBD2|TRBV7-9
TGTGCCAGCACCAAGACTAGCGGGGGGGCCGAGGACAATGAGCAGTTCTTC
CASTKTSGGAEDNEQFF
>18|TRBJ2-3|-|TRBD2|TRBV20-1
TGCAGTGCTAGAGTCGAGACTAGCGGGGGGGCCTTTGGGGATACGCAGTATTTT
CSARVETSGGAFGDTQYF
>16|TRBJ2-1|-|TRBD2|TRBV25-1
TGTGCCAGCAGTTCCTTACGGGGGGGTTTCTACAATGAGCAGTTCTTC
CASSSLRGGFYNEQFF
>16|TRBJ2-5|few|-|TRBV6-1
TGTGCCAGCAGTCCGACAGGGGAGGGAAGAGGAGAGACCCAGTACTTC
CASSPTGEGRGETQYF
>12|TRBJ2-2|few|-|TRBV20-1
TGCAGTGCTAGAGTATACCCCGGGGAGCTGTTTTTT
CSARVYPGELFF
>14|TRBJ2-1|-|-|TRBV2
TGTGCCAGCAGTGAGGGAGCAGGGAGGTCGGAGCAGTTCTTC
CASSEGAGRSEQFF
>15|TRBJ2-3|many|TRBD2|TRBV20-1
TGCAGTGCTGGGGGACTAGCGGGAAGCACAGATACGCAGTATTTT
CSAGGLAGSTDTQYF
>15|TRBJ2-3|few|TRBD1|TRBV20-1
TGCAGTGCTAGGGGATGGGACAGGGAGGGAGATACGCAGTATTTT
CSARGWDREGDTQYF
>18|TRBJ2-2|-|-|TRBV4-3
TGCGCCAGCAGCCAAGATCGTCGCGGTAGCTTCGACACCGGGGAGCTGTTTTTT
CASSQDRRGSFDTGELFF
>12|TRBJ1-1|many|-|TRBV29-1
TGCAGCTCCTCGGTAGGGGGTACTGAAGCTTTCTTT
CSSSVGGTEAFF
>14|TRBJ2-2|-|-|TRBV28
TGTGCCAGCAGTTTCGCGGACCTCTATGGGGAGCTGTTTTTT
CASSFADLYGELFF
>14|TRBJ2-3|many|-|TRBV7-9
TGTGCCAGCAGTTTTTCGATAATCACAGATACGCAGTATTTT
CASSFSIITDTQYF
>9|TRBJ2-4|-|TRBD1|TRBV20-1
TGCAGTGCCGGCCGACAGGGGAACTTC
CSAGRQGNF
>15|TRBJ2-1|-|-|TRBV7-8
TGTGCCAGCAGCGGGGGGCTGAGCTCCTACAATGAGCAGTTCTTC
CASSGGLSSYNEQFF